This T cell receptor beta chain was profiled in a study of human T cells and chemical hapten exposure. This clonotype was observed a handful of times. Its antigen is not identified. Documented time point: pre-sensitization, week 0. Treatment indicated: therapeutic diphenylcyclopropenone sensitization with weekly scalp DPC. Unfractionated whole blood yielded the extracted total RNA. A single record per CDR3 protein comes from TCRdb applying MiXCR to the RACE reads. Of approximately 260,000 distinct CDR3 sequences in the sample, around 7.3% were seen once. There are 13 residues in the CDR3. From germline, CDR1 is MDHEN and CDR2 SYDVKM. Deletions cut 2 bases from V and 4 bases from J, with 9 bases between. Overall study findings and caveats: Versus controls, significantly more large CDR3 similarity clusters arose from expanded TCRs. The study found that PT1 expanded TCR counts correlated positively with patch test score. Counts of TCRs above 1 in 1000 frequency stayed unchanged with DPC sensitization.

This chain links TRBV28 with TRBJ2-7; D ambiguous. The clonotype comes from a man in his late teens or twenties with alopecia areata. Some clones in this sample may be carry-over from other donors' samples. The material was whole blood, obtained in connection with sensitization to the hapten diphenylcyclopropenone (DPC). Here the CDR3 reads CASSLLGYYEQYF. CDR3 nucleotide sequence: TGTGCCAGCAGTTTACTGGGTTATTACGAGCAGTACTTC.